The rows below give T cell receptor beta chains drawn from one sample of a study of T cells in Graves' hyperthyroidism and ophthalmopathy. Each CDR3 protein gets one entry after TCRdb re-called the multiplex PCR reads with MiXCR. The sample carries 550,000 to 800,000 distinct CDR3 sequences, 15% to 20% recorded once. Material for sequencing was blood. All receptors derive from a man in his fifties with Graves' hyperthyroidism. The CDR3 runs from the conserved cysteine through the conserved F or W. D genes are given only for firm matches. Size is omitted from some rows. Given values are once, few, many or a class for expanded clones.

V gene	clone size	D gene	J gene	CDR3 protein	CDR3 DNA
TRBV11-2	many	TRBD2	TRBJ2-7	CASSNMGMHGGLAAYEQYF	TGTGCCAGCAGCAACATGGGAATGCACGGGGGACTAGCGGCCTACGAGCAGTACTTC
TRBV28	many	.	TRBJ2-1	CASSPQLGLVYNEQFF	TGTGCCAGCAGTCCCCAATTGGGGCTAGTCTACAATGAGCAGTTCTTC
TRBV20-1	few	.	TRBJ2-3	CSAPREGIYTDTQYF	TGCAGTGCGCCTCGAGAGGGGATTTACACAGATACGCAGTATTTT
TRBV10-3	many	.	TRBJ1-5	CAISESRGTHQPQHF	TGTGCCATCAGTGAGTCGAGAGGTACCCATCAGCCCCAGCATTTT
TRBV6-2/TRBV6-3	many	TRBD2	TRBJ2-7	CASSYSGLKEQYF	TGTGCCAGCAGTTACTCGGGACTAAAAGAGCAGTACTTC
TRBV24-1	many	.	TRBJ2-2	CATSDPRTNTGELFF	TGTGCCACCAGTGATCCCAGGACGAACACCGGGGAGCTGTTTTTT
TRBV24-1	many	TRBD1	TRBJ1-1	CATSDHGQGKAFF	TGTGCCACCAGTGATCACGGACAGGGAAAAGCTTTCTTT
TRBV10-3	many	.	TRBJ2-5	CAISGTDGETQYF	TGTGCCATCAGTGGGACTGACGGAGAGACCCAGTACTTC
TRBV7-3	.	TRBD2	TRBJ2-1	CASGLLADSYNEQFF	TGTGCCAGCGGCCTACTAGCGGACTCCTACAATGAGCAGTTCTTC
TRBV2	.	.	TRBJ2-7	CASRLQVGNYEQYF	TGTGCCAGCAGGTTACAGGTAGGGAACTACGAGCAGTACTTC
TRBV2	many	.	TRBJ2-1	CASSGNSAYNEQFF	TGTGCCAGCAGTGGCAATAGCGCTTACAATGAGCAGTTCTTC
TRBV25-1	many	TRBD2	TRBJ2-3	CASSEGLPSGRTDTQYF	TGTGCCAGCAGTGAGGGGCTGCCTAGCGGGAGGACAGATACGCAGTATTTT
TRBV24-1	few	TRBD2	TRBJ2-1	CATSTPGLALDEQFF	TGTGCCACCAGTACGCCGGGACTAGCGTTGGATGAGCAGTTCTTC
TRBV5-1	.	.	TRBJ1-1	CASSPPLNTEAFF	TGCGCCAGCAGCCCTCCATTGAACACTGAAGCTTTCTTT
TRBV7-2	many	.	TRBJ2-7	CASSFSGPVPYEQYF	TGTGCCAGCAGCTTCTCGGGCCCAGTTCCCTACGAGCAGTACTTC
TRBV30	.	TRBD2	TRBJ2-7	CAWSRREAYERYF	TGTGCCTGGAGTAGACGGGAGGCTTACGAGCGGTACTTC
TRBV5-1	.	TRBD1	TRBJ2-3	CASRTGGSADTQYF	TGCGCCAGCAGGACAGGGGGCTCGGCAGATACGCAGTATTTT
TRBV6-5	.	.	TRBJ2-1	CASSYSGTEQFF	TGTGCCAGCAGTTACTCCGGGACAGAGCAGTTCTTC
TRBV19	.	TRBD2	TRBJ2-3	CASMKIAGRDTQYF	TGTGCCAGTATGAAAATAGCGGGGCGAGATACGCAGTATTTT
TRBV5-1	many	.	TRBJ2-1	CASSRIGAGGEEQFF	TGCGCCAGCAGCCGAATAGGCGCGGGCGGGGAGGAGCAGTTCTTC
TRBV20-1	.	TRBD2	TRBJ2-1	CSVSGRDNYASYNEQFF	TGCAGTGTAAGCGGGAGGGATAACTACGCCTCCTACAATGAGCAGTTCTTC
TRBV30	once	TRBD1	TRBJ1-1	CAWRTGGTEAFF	TGTGCCTGGAGGACAGGGGGCACTGAAGCTTTCTTT
TRBV29-1	few	.	TRBJ1-1	CSVGWGGNTEAFF	TGCAGCGTTGGATGGGGAGGGAACACTGAAGCTTTCTTT
TRBV24-1	many	.	TRBJ1-2	CATSDFSLNYGYTF	TGTGCCACCAGTGATTTCTCCCTTAACTATGGCTACACCTTC
TRBV6-2/TRBV6-3	.	TRBD1	TRBJ1-1	CASETGTVGTEAFF	TGTGCCAGCGAGACCGGGACAGTGGGCACTGAAGCTTTCTTT
TRBV7-2	.	.	TRBJ2-2	CASRRGEPGELFF	TGTGCCAGCCGAAGGGGGGAACCCGGGGAGCTGTTTTTT
TRBV11-1	many	TRBD2	TRBJ2-7	CASSRKRLAGDEQYF	TGTGCCAGCAGTCGAAAACGACTAGCCGGCGACGAGCAGTACTTC
TRBV19	few	.	TRBJ2-7	CASSTAGLSDEQYF	TGTGCCAGTAGTACCGCAGGGTTAAGCGACGAGCAGTACTTC
TRBV11-2	.	TRBD2	TRBJ2-2	CASSQVGLAGGPRTGELFF	TGTGCCAGCAGCCAAGTCGGCCTAGCGGGAGGGCCGCGGACCGGGGAGCTGTTTTTT
TRBV20-1	many	TRBD2	TRBJ2-1	CSARHAAGGPYNEQFF	TGCAGTGCTAGACACGCAGCGGGAGGGCCCTACAATGAGCAGTTCTTC
TRBV10-2	few	TRBD1	TRBJ1-3	CASSGTGVAGNTIYF	TGCGCCAGCAGCGGGACAGGGGTCGCCGGAAACACCATATATTTT
TRBV7-2	.	.	TRBJ2-2	CASSLELAYTGELFF	TGTGCCAGCAGCTTAGAGCTAGCGTACACCGGGGAGCTGTTTTTT
TRBV13	many	TRBD2	TRBJ2-5	CASSSRTSGSPETQYF	TGTGCCAGCAGCTCCCGGACTAGCGGGAGTCCAGAGACCCAGTACTTC
TRBV3-1	.	.	TRBJ2-3	CASSHHTSTDTQYF	TGTGCCAGCAGCCACCATACGAGCACAGATACGCAGTATTTT
TRBV5-1	.	.	TRBJ1-5	CASSLGREGNQPQHF	TGCGCCAGCAGCTTGGGGAGGGAAGGCAATCAGCCCCAGCATTTT
TRBV5-1	few	.	TRBJ2-3	CASSDGGNTDTQYF	TGCGCCAGCAGCGACGGGGGTAACACAGATACGCAGTATTTT
TRBV27	many	TRBD2	TRBJ2-1	CASTSGTSGYNEQFF	TGTGCCAGCACCTCCGGGACTAGCGGATACAATGAGCAGTTCTTC
TRBV30	many	TRBD2	TRBJ2-3	CAWDPPLGLAGGADTQYF	TGTGCCTGGGACCCGCCTTTGGGACTAGCGGGAGGAGCCGATACGCAGTATTTT
TRBV18	many	.	TRBJ2-7	CASSPTTQATYEQYF	TGTGCCAGCTCACCTACGACCCAGGCCACCTACGAGCAGTACTTC
TRBV7-9	many	.	TRBJ1-2	CASSLVTSVQGYTF	TGTGCCAGCAGCTTAGTAACTTCAGTTCAAGGCTACACCTTC
TRBV25-1	few	.	TRBJ2-4	CASSELNIQYF	TGTGCCAGCAGTGAATTAAACATTCAGTACTTC
TRBV20-1	many	.	TRBJ2-3	CSAPFRLREYF	TGCAGTGCTCCTTTCCGGCTTCGGGAGTATTTT
TRBV2	.	TRBD2	TRBJ2-7	CASSEAGGSGPYEQYF	TGTGCCAGCAGTGAAGCGGGCGGGAGTGGTCCCTACGAGCAGTACTTC